This T cell receptor (beta chain) was captured in a study of shared clonotypes between healthy human individuals. Per the original methods: Junction-only immunoSEQ data arrived without quality scores, meaning filtering differed. Sequencing used immunoSEQ multiplex PCR; TCRdb keeps in-frame clones, though not all of them. That table supplies the V and J calls and clone size; D and trimming were determined from the DNA. The sample gives about 2.4 million clones, over 85% of which show up once; approximately 0.37% is in the top ten. Germline lookup yields CDR1 MDHEN and CDR2 SYDVKM. This CDR3 is built from 14 residues. Trimming removed 3 bases at V and 4 bases at J, with 10 bases between.

Material for sequencing was naive CD4+ T cells from PBMCs. Subset indicated: CD45RA+ positively selected. The receptor was derived from a man in his late teens or twenties in good health. Some clones in this sample may be carry-over from other donors' samples. The rearrangement links TRBV28 to TRBJ2-1; D not resolved. The CDR3 sequence is CASSFLSRYNEQFF. The CDR3 DNA reads as TGTGCCAGCAGTTTCCTTAGCAGATACAATGAGCAGTTCTTC. Variable domain in full (rest from reference TRBV28 and TRBJ2-1): DVKVTQSSRYLVKRTGEKVFLECVQDMDHENMFWYRQDPGLGLRLIYFSYDVKMKEKGDIPEGYSVSREKKERFSLILESASTNQTSMYLCASSFLSRYNEQFFGPGTRLTVL.